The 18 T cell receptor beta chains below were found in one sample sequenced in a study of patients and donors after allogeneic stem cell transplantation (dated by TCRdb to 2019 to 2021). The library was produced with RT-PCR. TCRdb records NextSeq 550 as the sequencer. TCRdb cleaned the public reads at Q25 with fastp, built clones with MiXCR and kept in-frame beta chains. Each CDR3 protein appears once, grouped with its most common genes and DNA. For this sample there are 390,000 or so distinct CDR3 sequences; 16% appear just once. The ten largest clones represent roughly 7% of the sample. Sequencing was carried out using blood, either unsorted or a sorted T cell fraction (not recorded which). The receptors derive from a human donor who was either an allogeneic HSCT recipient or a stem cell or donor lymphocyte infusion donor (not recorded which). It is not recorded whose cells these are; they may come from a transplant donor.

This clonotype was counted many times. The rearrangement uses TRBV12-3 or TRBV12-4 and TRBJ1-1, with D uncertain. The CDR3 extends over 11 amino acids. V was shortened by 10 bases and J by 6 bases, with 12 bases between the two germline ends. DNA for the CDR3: TGTGCCACCGTAGCGAGGGCTGAAGCTTTCTTT. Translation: CATVARAEAFF.

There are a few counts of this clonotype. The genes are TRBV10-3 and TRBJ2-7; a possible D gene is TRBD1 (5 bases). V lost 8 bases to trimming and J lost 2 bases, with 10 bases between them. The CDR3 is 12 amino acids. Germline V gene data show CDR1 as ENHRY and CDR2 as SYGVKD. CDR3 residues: CAIGHVAYEQYF. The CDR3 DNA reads TGTGCCATCGGACATGTGGCCTACGAGCAGTACTTC.

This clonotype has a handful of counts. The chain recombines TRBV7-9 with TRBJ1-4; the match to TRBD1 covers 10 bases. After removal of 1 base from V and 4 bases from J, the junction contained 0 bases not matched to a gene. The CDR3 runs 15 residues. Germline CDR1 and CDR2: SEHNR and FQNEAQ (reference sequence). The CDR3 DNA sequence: TGTGCCAGCAGCTTAGGGGACAGGGGTAATGAAAAACTGTTTTTT. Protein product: CASSLGDRGNEKLFF.

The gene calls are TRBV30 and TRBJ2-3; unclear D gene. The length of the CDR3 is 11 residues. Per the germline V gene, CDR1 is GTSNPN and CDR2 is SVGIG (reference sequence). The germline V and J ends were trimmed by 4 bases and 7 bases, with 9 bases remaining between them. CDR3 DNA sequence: TGTGCCTGGACCTCTGGGAATACGCAGTATTTT. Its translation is CAWTSGNTQYF.

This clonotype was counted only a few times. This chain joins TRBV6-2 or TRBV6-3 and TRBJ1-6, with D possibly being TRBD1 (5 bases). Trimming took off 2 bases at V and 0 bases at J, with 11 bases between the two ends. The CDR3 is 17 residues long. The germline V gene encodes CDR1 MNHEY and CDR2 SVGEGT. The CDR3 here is CASSYGDRRSYNSPLHF. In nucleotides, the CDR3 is TGTGCCAGCAGTTACGGGGACCGACGCTCCTATAATTCACCCCTCCACTTT.

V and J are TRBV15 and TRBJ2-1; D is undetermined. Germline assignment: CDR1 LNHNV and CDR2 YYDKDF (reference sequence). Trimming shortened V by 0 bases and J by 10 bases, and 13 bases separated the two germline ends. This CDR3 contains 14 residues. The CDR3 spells CATSRDLLGLEQFF. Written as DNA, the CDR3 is TGTGCCACCAGCAGAGATCTGTTGGGGTTGGAGCAGTTCTTC.

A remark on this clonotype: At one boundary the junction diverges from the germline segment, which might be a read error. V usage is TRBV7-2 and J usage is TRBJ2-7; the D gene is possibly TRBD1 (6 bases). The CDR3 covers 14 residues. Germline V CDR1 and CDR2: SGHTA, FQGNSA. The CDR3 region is CASSRQAKVYELYF. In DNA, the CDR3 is TGTGCCAGCAGTCGACAGGCGAAGGTCTACGAGCTGTACTTC. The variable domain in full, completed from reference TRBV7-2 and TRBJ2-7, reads GAGVSQSPSNKVTEKGKDVELRCDPISGHTALYWYRQSLGQGLEFLIYFQGNSAPDKSGLPSDRFSAERTGGSVSTLTIQRTQQEDSAVYLCASSRQAKVYELYFGPGTRLTVT.

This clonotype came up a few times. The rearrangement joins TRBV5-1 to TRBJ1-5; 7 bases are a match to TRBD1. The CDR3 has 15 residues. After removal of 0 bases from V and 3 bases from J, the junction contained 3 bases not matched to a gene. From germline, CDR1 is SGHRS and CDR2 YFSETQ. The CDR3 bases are TGCGCCAGCAGCTTGGACAGGGGTGACAATCAGCCCCAGCATTTT. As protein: CASSLDRGDNQPQHF. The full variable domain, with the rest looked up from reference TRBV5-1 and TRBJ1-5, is KAGVTQTPRYLIKTRGQQVTLSCSPISGHRSVSWYQQTPGQGLQFLFEYFSETQRNKGNFPGRFSGRQFSNSRSEMNVSTLELGDSALYLCASSLDRGDNQPQHFGDGTRLSIL.

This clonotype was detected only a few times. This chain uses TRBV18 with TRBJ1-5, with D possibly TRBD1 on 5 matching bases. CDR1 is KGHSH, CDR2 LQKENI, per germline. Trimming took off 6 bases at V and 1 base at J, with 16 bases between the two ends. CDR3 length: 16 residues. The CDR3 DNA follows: TGTGCCAGCTCTCGAGGGACCGCAGGAAGCAATCAGCCCCAGCATTTT. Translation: CASSRGTAGSNQPQHF.

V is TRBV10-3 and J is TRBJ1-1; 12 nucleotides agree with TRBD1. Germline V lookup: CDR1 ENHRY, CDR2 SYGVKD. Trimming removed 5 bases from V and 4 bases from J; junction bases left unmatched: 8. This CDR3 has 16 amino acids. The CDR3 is CAISSGQGARSTEAFF. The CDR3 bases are TGTGCCATCAGTTCGGGACAGGGGGCGCGGAGCACTGAAGCTTTCTTT.

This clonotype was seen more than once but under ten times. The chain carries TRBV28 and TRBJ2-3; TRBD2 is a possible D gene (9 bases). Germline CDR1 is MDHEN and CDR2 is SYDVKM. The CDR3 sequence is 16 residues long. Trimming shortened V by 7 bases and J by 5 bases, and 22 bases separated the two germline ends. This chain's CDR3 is CASTQGAGGPGDTQYF. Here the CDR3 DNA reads TGTGCCAGCACGCAGGGGGCGGGGGGGCCCGGAGATACGCAGTATTTT.

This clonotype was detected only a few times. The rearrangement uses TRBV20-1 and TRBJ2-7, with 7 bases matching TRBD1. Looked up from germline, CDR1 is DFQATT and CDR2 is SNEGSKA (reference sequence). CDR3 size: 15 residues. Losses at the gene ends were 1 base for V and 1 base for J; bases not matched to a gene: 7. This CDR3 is CSARVGQKYSYEQYF. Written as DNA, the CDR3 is TGCAGTGCTAGAGTGGGACAGAAGTATTCCTACGAGCAGTACTTC.

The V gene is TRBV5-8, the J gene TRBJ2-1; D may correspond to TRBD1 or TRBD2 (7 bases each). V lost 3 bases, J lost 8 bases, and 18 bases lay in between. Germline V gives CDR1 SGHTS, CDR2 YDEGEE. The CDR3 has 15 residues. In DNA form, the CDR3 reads TGTGCCAGCAGCTCGGTAATGACAGGGAGGGATGAGCAGTTCTTC. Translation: CASSSVMTGRDEQFF.

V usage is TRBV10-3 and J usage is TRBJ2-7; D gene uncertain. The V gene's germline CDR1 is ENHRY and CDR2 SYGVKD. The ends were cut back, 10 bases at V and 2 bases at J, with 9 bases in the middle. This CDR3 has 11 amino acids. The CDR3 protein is CATSVTYEQYF. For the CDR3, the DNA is TGTGCCACCTCAGTTACCTACGAGCAGTACTTC.

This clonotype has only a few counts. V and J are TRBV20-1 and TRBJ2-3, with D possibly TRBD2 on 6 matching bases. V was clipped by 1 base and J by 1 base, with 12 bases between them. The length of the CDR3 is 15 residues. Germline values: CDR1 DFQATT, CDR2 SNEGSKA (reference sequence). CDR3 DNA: TGCAGTGCTAGAGTTTTAGGAGGGGGCACAGATACGCAGTATTTT. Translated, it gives CSARVLGGGTDTQYF.

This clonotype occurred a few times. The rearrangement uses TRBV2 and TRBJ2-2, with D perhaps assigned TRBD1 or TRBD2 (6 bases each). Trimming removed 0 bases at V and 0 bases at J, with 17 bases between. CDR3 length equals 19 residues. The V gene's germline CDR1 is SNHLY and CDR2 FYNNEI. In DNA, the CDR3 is TGTGCCAGCAGTGAAGCGGGGGGCCGCGGTAACGCGAACACCGGGGAGCTGTTTTTT. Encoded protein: CASSEAGGRGNANTGELFF. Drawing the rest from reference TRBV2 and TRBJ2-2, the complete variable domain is EPEVTQTPSHQVTQMGQEVILRCVPISNHLYFYWYRQILGQKVEFLVSFYNNEISEKSEIFDDQFSVERPDGSNFTLKIRSTKLEDSAMYFCASSEAGGRGNANTGELFFGEGSRLTVL.

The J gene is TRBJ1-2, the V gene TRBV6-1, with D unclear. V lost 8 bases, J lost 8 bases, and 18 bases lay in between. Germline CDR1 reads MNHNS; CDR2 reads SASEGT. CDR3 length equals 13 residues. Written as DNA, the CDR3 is TGTGCCAGCCGCAACCCCGGGCCGAAAGGCTACACCTTC. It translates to CASRNPGPKGYTF.

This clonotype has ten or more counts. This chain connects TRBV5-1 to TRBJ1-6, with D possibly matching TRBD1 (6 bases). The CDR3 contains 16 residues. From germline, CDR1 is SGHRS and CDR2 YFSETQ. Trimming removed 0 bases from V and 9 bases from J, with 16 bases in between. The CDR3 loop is CASSLARGTMGSPLHF. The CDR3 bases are TGCGCCAGCAGCTTGGCCCGCGGGACAATGGGTTCACCCCTCCACTTT. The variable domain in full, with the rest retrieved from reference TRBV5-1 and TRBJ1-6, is KAGVTQTPRYLIKTRGQQVTLSCSPISGHRSVSWYQQTPGQGLQFLFEYFSETQRNKGNFPGRFSGRQFSNSRSEMNVSTLELGDSALYLCASSLARGTMGSPLHFGNGTRLTVT.